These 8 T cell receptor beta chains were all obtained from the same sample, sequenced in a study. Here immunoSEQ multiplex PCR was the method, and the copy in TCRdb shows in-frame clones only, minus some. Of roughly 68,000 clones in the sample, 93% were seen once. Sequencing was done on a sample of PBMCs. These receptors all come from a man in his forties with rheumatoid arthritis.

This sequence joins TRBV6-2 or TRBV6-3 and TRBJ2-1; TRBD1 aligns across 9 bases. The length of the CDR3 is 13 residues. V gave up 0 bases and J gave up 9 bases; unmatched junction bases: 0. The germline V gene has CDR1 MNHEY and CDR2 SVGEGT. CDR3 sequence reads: CASSYSGQGEQFF. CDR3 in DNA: TGTGCCAGCAGTTACTCGGGACAGGGTGAGCAGTTCTTC.

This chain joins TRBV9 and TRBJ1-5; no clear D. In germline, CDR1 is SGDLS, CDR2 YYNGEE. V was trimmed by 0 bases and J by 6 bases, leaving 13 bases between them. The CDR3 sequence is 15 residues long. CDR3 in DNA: TGTGCCAGCAGCGTAGGAGAAGGGAGGGCTCAGCCCCAGCATTTT. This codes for CASSVGEGRAQPQHF.

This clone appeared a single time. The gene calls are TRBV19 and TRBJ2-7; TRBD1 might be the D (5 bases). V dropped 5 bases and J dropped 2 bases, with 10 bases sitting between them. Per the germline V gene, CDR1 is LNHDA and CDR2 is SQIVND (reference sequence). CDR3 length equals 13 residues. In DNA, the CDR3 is TGTGCCAGTAGTGCTACAGGTACCTACGAGCAGTACTTC. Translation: CASSATGTYEQYF.

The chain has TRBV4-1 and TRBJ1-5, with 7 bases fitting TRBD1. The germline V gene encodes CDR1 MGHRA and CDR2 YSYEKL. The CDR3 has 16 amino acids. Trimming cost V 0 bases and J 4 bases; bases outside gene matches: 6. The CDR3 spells CASSQDHRGWNQPQHF. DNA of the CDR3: TGCGCCAGCAGCCAAGATCACAGGGGTTGGAATCAGCCCCAGCATTTT.

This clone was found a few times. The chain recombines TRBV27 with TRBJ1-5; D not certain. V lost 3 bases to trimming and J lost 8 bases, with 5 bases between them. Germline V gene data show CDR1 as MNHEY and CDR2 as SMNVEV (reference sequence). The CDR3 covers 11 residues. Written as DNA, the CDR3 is TGTGCCAGCAGTTTGTGGGAGCCCCAGCATTTT. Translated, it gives CASSLWEPQHF.

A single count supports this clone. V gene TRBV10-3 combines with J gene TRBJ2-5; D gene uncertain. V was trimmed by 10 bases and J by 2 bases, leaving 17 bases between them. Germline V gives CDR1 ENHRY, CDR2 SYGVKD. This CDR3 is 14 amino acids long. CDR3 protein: CATMDGVHQETQYF. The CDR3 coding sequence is TGTGCCACCATGGATGGTGTTCATCAAGAGACCCAGTACTTC.

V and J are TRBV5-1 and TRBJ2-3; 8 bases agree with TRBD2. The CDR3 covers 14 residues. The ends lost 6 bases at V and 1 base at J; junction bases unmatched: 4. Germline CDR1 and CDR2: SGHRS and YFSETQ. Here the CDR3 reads CASTLTSGTDTQYF. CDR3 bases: TGCGCCAGCACTCTGACTAGCGGCACAGATACGCAGTATTTT. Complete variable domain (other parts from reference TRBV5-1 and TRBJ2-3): KAGVTQTPRYLIKTRGQQVTLSCSPISGHRSVSWYQQTPGQGLQFLFEYFSETQRNKGNFPGRFSGRQFSNSRSEMNVSTLELGDSALYLCASTLTSGTDTQYFGPGTRLTVL.

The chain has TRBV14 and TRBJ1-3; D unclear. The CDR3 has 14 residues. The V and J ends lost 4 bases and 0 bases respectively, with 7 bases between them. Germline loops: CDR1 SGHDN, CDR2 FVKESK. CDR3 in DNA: TGTGCCAGCAGCCGGGATTTCTCTGGAAACACCATATATTTT. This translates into CASSRDFSGNTIYF.